This TCR beta chain was recovered during a study of T cell responses to AZD1222 COVID-19 vaccine. Whole-study findings and limits: There were vaccine-associated CD4 TCRs across spike, dominant at 160-218 and 743-854. Nearly half of spike-specific TCRs reportedly go after variant regions that carry no mutations.

Profiled with immunoSEQ multiplex PCR; TCRdb holds only in-frame clones, not every one. The table shows tens of thousands of clones, with approximately 92% occurring only once. Germline CDR1 and CDR2: GTSNPN and SVGIG (reference sequence). The CDR3 is 13 amino acids. The V end was cut by 3 bases, the J end by 4 bases, with 12 bases between. To note about this clone: Its specificity is not known.

The rearrangement uses TRBV30 and TRBJ1-2, with D maybe TRBD1 (6 bases). The sequencing used peripheral blood, collected 28 days after the second AZD1222 dose. This TCR derives from an adult who received the AZD1222 COVID-19 vaccine. CDR3 sequence: CAWREQGGYGYTF. The CDR3 bases are TGTGCCTGGAGAGAACAGGGTGGCTATGGCTACACCTTC.